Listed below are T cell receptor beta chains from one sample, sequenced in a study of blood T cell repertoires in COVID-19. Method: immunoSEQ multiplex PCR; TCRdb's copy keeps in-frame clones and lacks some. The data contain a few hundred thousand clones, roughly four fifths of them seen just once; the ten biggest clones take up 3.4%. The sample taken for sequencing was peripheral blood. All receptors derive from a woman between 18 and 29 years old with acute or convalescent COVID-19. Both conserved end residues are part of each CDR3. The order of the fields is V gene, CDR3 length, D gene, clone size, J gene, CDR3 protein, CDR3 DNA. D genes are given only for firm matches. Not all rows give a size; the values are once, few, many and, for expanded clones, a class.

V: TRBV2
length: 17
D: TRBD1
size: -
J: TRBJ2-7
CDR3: CASSVPLLGQVSYEQYF
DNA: TGTGCCAGCAGTGTCCCGCTATTGGGACAGGTCTCCTACGAGCAGTACTTC

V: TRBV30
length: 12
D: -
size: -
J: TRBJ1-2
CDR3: CAWSTGQYGYTF
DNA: TGTGCCTGGAGTACAGGGCAGTATGGCTACACCTTC

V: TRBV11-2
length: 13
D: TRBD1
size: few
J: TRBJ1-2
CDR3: CASSRQGHYGYTF
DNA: TGTGCCAGCAGCCGACAGGGTCACTATGGCTACACCTTC

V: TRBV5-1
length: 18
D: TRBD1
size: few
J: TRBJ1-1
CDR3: CASSLFRDRGSGAFRAFF
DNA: TGCGCCAGCAGCTTGTTCCGGGACAGGGGGTCGGGGGCTTTTAGAGCTTTCTTT

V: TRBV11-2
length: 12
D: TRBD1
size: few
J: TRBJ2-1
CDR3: CASSLDRVEQFF
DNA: TGTGCCAGCAGTCTCGACAGGGTTGAGCAGTTCTTC

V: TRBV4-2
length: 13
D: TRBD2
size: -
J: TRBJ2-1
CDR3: CASSQEGGNEQFF
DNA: TGTGCCAGCAGCCAAGAGGGAGGGAATGAGCAGTTCTTC

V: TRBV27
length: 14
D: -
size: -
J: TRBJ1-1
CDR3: CASARSLWNTEAFF
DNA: TGTGCCAGCGCGAGAAGTTTGTGGAACACTGAAGCTTTCTTT

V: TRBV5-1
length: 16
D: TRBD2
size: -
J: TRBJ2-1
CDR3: CASSLSSGRAYNEQFF
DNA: TGCGCCAGCAGCTTGTCAAGCGGGAGGGCCTACAATGAGCAGTTCTTC

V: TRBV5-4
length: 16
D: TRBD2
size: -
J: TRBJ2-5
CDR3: CASSFTSGNLIGSQYF
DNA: TGTGCCAGCAGCTTCACTAGCGGGAACCTTATAGGGTCCCAGTACTTC

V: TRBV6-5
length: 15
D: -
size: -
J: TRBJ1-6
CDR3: CASSPPTTGLSPLHF
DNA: TGTGCCAGCAGCCCGCCTACGACAGGCCTTTCACCCCTCCACTTT

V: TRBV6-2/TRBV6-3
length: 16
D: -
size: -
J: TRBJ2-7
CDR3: CASSYSLSRSSYEQYF
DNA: TGTGCCAGCAGTTACTCGTTATCACGCAGCTCCTACGAGCAGTACTTC

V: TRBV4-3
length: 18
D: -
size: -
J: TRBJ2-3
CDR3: CASSQDWGSATSTDTQYF
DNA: TGCGCCAGCAGCCAAGATTGGGGCTCCGCGACTAGCACAGATACGCAGTATTTT

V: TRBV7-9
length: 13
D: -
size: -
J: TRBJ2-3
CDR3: CASSHGQPDTQYF
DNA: TGTGCCAGCAGCCACGGACAGCCAGATACGCAGTATTTT

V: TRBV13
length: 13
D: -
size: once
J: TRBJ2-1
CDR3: CASSLVGYNEQFF
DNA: TGTGCCAGCAGCTTAGTCGGGTACAATGAGCAGTTCTTC

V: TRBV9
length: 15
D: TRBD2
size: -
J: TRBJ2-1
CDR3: CASSVTSARLNEQFF
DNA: TGTGCCAGCAGCGTAACTAGCGCCCGTTTAAATGAGCAGTTCTTC

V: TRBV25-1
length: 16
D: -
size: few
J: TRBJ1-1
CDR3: CASRPQGNRGNTEAFF
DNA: TGTGCCAGCAGGCCACAGGGAAATAGAGGCAACACTGAAGCTTTCTTT

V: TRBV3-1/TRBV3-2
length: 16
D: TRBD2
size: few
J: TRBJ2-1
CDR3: CASSQGSSGSSNEQFF
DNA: TGTGCCAGCAGCCAAGGTAGTAGCGGGAGTAGTAATGAGCAGTTCTTC